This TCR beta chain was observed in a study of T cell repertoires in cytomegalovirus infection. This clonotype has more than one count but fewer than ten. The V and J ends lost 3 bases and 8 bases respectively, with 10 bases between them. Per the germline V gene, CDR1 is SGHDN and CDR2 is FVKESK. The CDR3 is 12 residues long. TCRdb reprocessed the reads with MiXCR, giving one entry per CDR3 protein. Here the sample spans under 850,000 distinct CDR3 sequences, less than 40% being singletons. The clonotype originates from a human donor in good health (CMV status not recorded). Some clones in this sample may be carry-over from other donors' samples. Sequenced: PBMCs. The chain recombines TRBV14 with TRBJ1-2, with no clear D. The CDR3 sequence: CASSQSTWGYTF. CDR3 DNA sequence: TGTGCCAGCAGCCAGTCCACCTGGGGCTACACCTTC.